These 27 T cell receptor beta chains share one sample of origin, sequenced in a study of blood T cell repertoires in COVID-19. Only in-frame clones appear in the TCRdb table, and some are missing; sequencing was by immunoSEQ multiplex PCR. The data contain 200,000 to 300,000 clones, roughly 91% of them seen just once; the ten biggest clones take up more than 0.8%. Sequenced material: peripheral blood. The origin of the receptors is a man aged 25 to 45 with COVID-19, enrolled during active disease.

The chain uses TRBV7-3 and TRBJ2-3; 7 positions agree with TRBD2. J gave up 2 bases and V 0 bases, and 8 bases lay outside the gene matches. The CDR3 is 17 residues long. Looked up from germline, CDR1 is SGHTA and CDR2 is FQGTGA. CDR3 amino acids: CASSLTGTTRDTDTQYF. CDR3 sequence (DNA): TGTGCCAGCAGCTTAACAGGGACTACGAGAGACACAGATACGCAGTATTTT.

The chain recombines TRBV3-1 (or the pseudogene TRBV3-2) with TRBJ2-5, with 7 bases identical to TRBD2. In germline, CDR1 is LGHDT, CDR2 YNNKEL (reference sequence). J lost 3 bases, V lost 5 bases, and 9 bases had no gene match. The CDR3 has 15 amino acids. The CDR3 bases are TGTGCCAGCAGCTATCCACTAGCGCAGGAAGAGACCCAGTACTTC. It encodes CASSYPLAQEETQYF.

This chain connects TRBV5-1 to TRBJ2-3; 11 positions match TRBD2. Germline CDR1 and CDR2: SGHRS and YFSETQ. The CDR3 covers 15 residues. With V trimmed by 7 bases and J by 2 bases, 6 bases remained unmatched. The CDR3 here is CASVRLAGNTDTQYF. DNA for the CDR3: TGCGCCAGCGTGAGACTAGCGGGGAACACAGATACGCAGTATTTT.

V usage is TRBV5-1 and J usage is TRBJ1-2; D might be TRBD1 (5 bases). CDR3 length equals 15 residues. CDR1 and CDR2 (germline): SGHRS, YFSETQ. Trimming removed 0 bases at V and 7 bases at J, with 16 bases between. CDR3: CASSLAGQGLSGYTF. CDR3 sequence (DNA): TGCGCCAGCAGCTTGGCCGGGCAGGGACTGAGTGGCTACACCTTC.

In DNA form, the CDR3 reads TGTGCCAGCAGTCCAGGAATCAAACGTCGACGGCCGGCCTATGGCTACACCTTC. Translated: CASSPGIKRRRPAYGYTF. J is TRBJ1-2 and V is TRBV3-1 (or the pseudogene TRBV3-2), with unresolved D. This CDR3 has 18 residues. Trimming took 6 bases from V and 4 from J, leaving 27 bases between them. From germline, CDR1 is LGHDT and CDR2 YNNKEL (reference sequence).

J is TRBJ1-4 and V is TRBV14; 9 bases agree with TRBD1. In germline, CDR1 is SGHDN, CDR2 FVKESK. V lost 1 base to trimming and J lost 8 bases; unmatched junction nucleotides: 5. The CDR3 is 15 residues long. CDR3 in amino acids: CASSQGGTGREKLFF. Here the CDR3 DNA reads TGTGCCAGCAGCCAAGGAGGGACAGGGAGGGAAAAACTGTTTTTT.

The chain employs TRBV6-2 or TRBV6-3 and TRBJ2-5; 9 bases map to TRBD2. With V trimmed by 2 bases and J by 4 bases, 5 bases remained unmatched. This CDR3 has 15 residues. Germline CDR1 and CDR2: MNHEY and SVGEGT. Written as DNA, the CDR3 is TGTGCCAGCAGTTACCCGGGACTAGCAACAGAGACCCAGTACTTC. Its translation: CASSYPGLATETQYF.

The V and J genes are TRBV12-5 and TRBJ1-1; D not resolved. The CDR3 extends over 17 amino acids. CDR1 and CDR2 (germline): LGHNT, FRNRAP. The V end lost 3 bases, the J end lost 4 bases, and 21 bases lay between the germline ends. CDR3 DNA: TGTGCTAGTGGTTTTGTCCCAAGAACGGGGTTCGGCACTGAAGCTTTCTTT. It specifies CASGFVPRTGFGTEAFF. Using reference TRBV12-5 and TRBJ1-1 for the parts outside the CDR3, the full variable domain is DARVTQTPRHKVTEMGQEVTMRCQPILGHNTVFWYRQTMMQGLELLAYFRNRAPLDDSGMPKDRFSAEMPDATLATLKIQPSEPRDSAVYFCASGFVPRTGFGTEAFFGQGTRLTVV.

V gene TRBV7-9 combines with J gene TRBJ2-1, with no clear D. This CDR3 comprises 14 residues. With 0 bases removed from V and 8 bases from J, the gap between germline ends came to 11 bases. The V gene's germline CDR1 is SEHNR and CDR2 FQNEAQ (reference sequence). CDR3 residues: CASSLARQTYEQFF. In DNA, the CDR3 is TGTGCCAGCAGCTTAGCGCGGCAGACCTATGAGCAGTTCTTC.

This clone has just one count. The chain is built from TRBV3-1 (or the pseudogene TRBV3-2) and TRBJ1-2; 9 nucleotides align to TRBD1. Trimming took 4 bases from V and 8 from J; bases not matched to a gene: 8. Looked up from germline, CDR1 is LGHDT and CDR2 is YNNKEL (reference sequence). The CDR3 runs to 14 residues. This chain's CDR3 is CASSPAGQGRGYTF. The CDR3 DNA sequence: TGTGCCAGCAGCCCCGCGGGACAGGGACGGGGCTACACCTTC.

This rearrangement joins TRBV27 to TRBJ2-1, with 13 positions matching TRBD2. V dropped 3 bases and J dropped 5; count of bases not matched to a gene: 1. This CDR3 has 15 amino acids. Per the germline V gene, CDR1 is MNHEY and CDR2 is SMNVEV (reference sequence). DNA of the CDR3: TGTGCCAGCAGTTTGGGACTAGCGGGGAACAATGAGCAGTTCTTC. Its protein is CASSLGLAGNNEQFF.

This chain connects TRBV9 to TRBJ2-3; 7 bases align to TRBD2. J lost 0 bases, V lost 3 bases, and 10 bases had no gene match. The CDR3 extends over 17 amino acids. CDR1 and CDR2 from the germline V gene are SGDLS and YYNGEE. The CDR3: CASSDPLSSGSTDTQYF. As DNA, the CDR3 is TGTGCCAGCAGCGACCCCCTGTCTAGCGGTAGCACAGATACGCAGTATTTT.

This clone is a singleton in its sample. The rearrangement joins TRBV19 to TRBJ1-5, with 8 positions matching TRBD1. The CDR3 spans 19 residues. Germline CDR1 LNHDA, CDR2 SQIVND (reference sequence). Trimming removed 5 bases from V and 0 bases from J; junction bases left unmatched: 15. The CDR3 region is CASSWQGASPSDSNQPQHF. As DNA, the CDR3 is TGTGCCAGTAGTTGGCAGGGGGCATCCCCGAGTGATAGCAATCAGCCCCAGCATTTT.

The chain joins TRBV6-2 or TRBV6-3 to TRBJ2-2; 7 bases fit TRBD2. Unmatched junction bases numbered 9, after V lost 7 bases and J lost 4 bases. This CDR3 region has 15 residues. Germline CDR1 and CDR2: MNHEY and SVGEGT. The CDR3 here is CASTPTGGVTGELFF. In DNA, the CDR3 is TGTGCCAGCACCCCGACTGGGGGGGTCACCGGGGAGCTGTTTTTT.

The rearrangement uses TRBV25-1 and TRBJ1-3, with D possibly matching TRBD1 (6 bases). Trimming shortened V by 6 bases and J by 3 bases, and 21 bases separated the two germline ends. Germline-derived CDR1 and CDR2 are MGHDK and SYGVNS. The CDR3 length is 17 residues. The DNA for the CDR3 is TGTGCCAGCAGCCCAACTCGGGGGGCCCGTTATGGAAACACCATATATTTT. Protein sequence: CASSPTRGARYGNTIYF.

This clone was seen only once. This chain joins TRBV29-1 and TRBJ1-1; D gene unclear. In germline, CDR1 is SQVTM, CDR2 ANQGSEA. With 5 bases removed from V and 6 bases from J, the gap between germline ends came to 10 bases. This CDR3 contains 11 residues. CDR3 sequence reads: CSVPVSAEAFF. CDR3 DNA: TGCAGCGTTCCGGTCTCTGCTGAAGCTTTCTTT.

The chain joins TRBV2 to TRBJ1-1; no firm D call. The CDR3 totals 13 residues. Germline V gives CDR1 SNHLY, CDR2 FYNNEI. The V end was cut by 3 bases, the J end by 1 base, with 6 bases between. In DNA, the CDR3 is TGTGCCAGCAGTGATCCGGGGAACACTGAAGCTTTCTTT. Protein: CASSDPGNTEAFF.

V is TRBV5-4 and J is TRBJ2-3; 9 bases align to TRBD2. Per germline, CDR1 SGHNT and CDR2 YYREEE (reference sequence). This CDR3 comprises 18 residues. The V gene end was trimmed by 2 bases and the J gene end by 1 base; junction bases not matched to a gene: 11. The CDR3 protein is CASSFGGRAGGRTDTQYF. In nucleotides, the CDR3 is TGTGCCAGCAGCTTCGGGGGCCGCGCGGGGGGGCGCACAGATACGCAGTATTTT.

This rearrangement joins TRBV7-6 to TRBJ1-1; 8 nucleotides agree with TRBD1. Trimming at V came to 5 bases and at J to 5 bases, leaving 7 bases not matched to a gene. The CDR3 is 14 residues long. The germline V gene has CDR1 SGHVS and CDR2 FNYEAQ. CDR3 nucleotides: TGTGCCAGCAGCGGAGACAGGGGAGGGACTGAAGCTTTCTTT. Its protein product is CASSGDRGGTEAFF. Together with reference TRBV7-6 and TRBJ1-1, the CDR3 gives the full variable domain: GAGVSQSPRYKVTKRGQDVALRCDPISGHVSLYWYRQALGQGPEFLTYFNYEAQQDKSGLPNDRFSAERPEGSISTLTIQRTEQRDSAMYRCASSGDRGGTEAFFGQGTRLTVV.

The rearrangement links TRBV20-1 to TRBJ1-6; D not certain. The CDR3 runs 11 residues. The V end lost 3 bases, the J end lost 14 bases, and 11 bases lay between the germline ends. Germline CDR1 and CDR2: DFQATT and SNEGSKA (reference sequence). CDR3 DNA sequence: TGCAGTGCTAGTTTTGCCGGGTCCCTCCACTTT. This gives the protein CSASFAGSLHF.

The chain couples TRBV7-3 to TRBJ2-2, with D possibly TRBD1 on 5 matching bases. Per germline, CDR1 SGHTA and CDR2 FQGTGA. The length of the CDR3 is 14 residues. V was cut by 4 bases and J by 3 bases, with 9 bases left in between. The CDR3: CASSSDKDTGELFF. The CDR3 coding sequence is TGTGCCAGCAGCTCGGACAAAGACACCGGGGAGCTGTTTTTT.

The chain uses TRBV27 and TRBJ1-1, with a tentative D call TRBD1 (5 bases). There are 16 residues in the CDR3. CDR1 and CDR2 (germline): MNHEY, SMNVEV (reference sequence). V was pared by 2 bases and J by 1 base, with 14 bases between. The CDR3 here is CASSLGIMTANTEAFF. CDR3 coding DNA: TGTGCCAGCAGTTTAGGCATAATGACAGCGAACACTGAAGCTTTCTTT.

The V and J genes are TRBV5-1 and TRBJ1-4, with 8 bases that match TRBD1. Unmatched junction bases numbered 7, after V lost 4 bases and J lost 8 bases. The CDR3 totals 14 residues. CDR1 and CDR2 (germline): SGHRS, YFSETQ. The CDR3 DNA reads TGCGCCAGCAGCGAACCGGGACAGGACGAAAAACTGTTTTTT. The encoded protein is CASSEPGQDEKLFF.

The count of this clone is one. The chain is built from TRBV5-1 and TRBJ1-6, with D perhaps TRBD1 (6 bases). From germline, CDR1 is SGHRS and CDR2 YFSETQ. The CDR3 totals 18 residues. V was trimmed by 0 bases and J by 4 bases, leaving 17 bases between them. The CDR3 loop reads CASSLGPGGGSYNSPLHF. DNA for the CDR3: TGCGCCAGCAGCTTGGGTCCCGGGGGGGGCTCGTATAATTCACCCCTCCACTTT.

The V call is TRBV7-9, the J call TRBJ1-5; D perhaps matches TRBD1 (5 bases). The germline V gene has CDR1 SEHNR and CDR2 FQNEAQ (reference sequence). Trimming left V 0 bases short and J 1 base short, with 10 bases between. This CDR3 comprises 16 residues. CDR3 bases: TGTGCCAGCAGCTTAGCGGAGACAGAGAGCAATCAGCCCCAGCATTTT. It yields the protein CASSLAETESNQPQHF. The variable domain in full, with the rest retrieved from reference TRBV7-9 and TRBJ1-5, is DTGVSQNPRHKITKRGQNVTFRCDPISEHNRLYWYRQTLGQGPEFLTYFQNEAQLEKSRLLSDRFSAERPKGSFSTLEIQRTEQGDSAMYLCASSLAETESNQPQHFGDGTRLSIL.

This sequence joins TRBV19 and TRBJ1-2; D might be TRBD1 (5 bases). CDR1 LNHDA and CDR2 SQIVND come from the germline V gene (reference sequence). V lost 1 base to trimming and J lost 4 bases, with 25 bases between them. This CDR3 region has 19 residues. CDR3 residues: CASSIGVGQGYPQGYGYTF. DNA for the CDR3: TGTGCCAGTAGTATAGGCGTGGGTCAAGGGTACCCCCAGGGCTATGGCTACACCTTC.

The V and J genes are TRBV2 and TRBJ1-5, with no clear D. This CDR3 contains 17 residues. The germline V gene has CDR1 SNHLY and CDR2 FYNNEI. V was clipped by 6 bases and J by 1 base, with 19 bases between them. The CDR3 here is CASRLFRLTGSNQPQHF. CDR3 coding DNA: TGTGCCAGCAGGTTATTTCGCCTCACCGGGAGCAATCAGCCCCAGCATTTT.